Listed below are T cell receptor beta chains from one sample, sequenced in a study of beta chain features in type 1 diabetes. The assay was immunoSEQ multiplex PCR, and TCRdb's table has in-frame clones only and misses some. This sample carries 310,000 or so clones, 11% of them seen once, and the ten largest clones take about 0.015%. The sample was naive CD4+ T cells from blood. Source of these receptors: a woman in her thirties in good health. CDR3s include the opening cysteine and the closing phenylalanine or tryptophan. The order of the fields is J gene, CDR3 length, V gene, clone size, D gene, CDR3 protein, CDR3 DNA. A D gene is named only where the DNA matches it firmly. Only some rows state a clone size, as once, few, many or a class for expanded clones.

J: TRBJ2-1
length: 21
V: TRBV9
size: NA
D: TRBD2
CDR3: CASSVAPGLAGGVAVYNEQFF
DNA: TGTGCCAGCAGCGTAGCCCCGGGACTAGCGGGAGGCGTCGCGGTCTACAATGAGCAGTTCTTC

J: TRBJ2-2
length: 14
V: TRBV29-1
size: few
D: TRBD1
CDR3: CSARTGLPTGELFF
DNA: TGCAGCGCCCGGACAGGGCTACCCACCGGGGAGCTGTTTTTT

J: TRBJ1-1
length: 14
V: TRBV28
size: NA
D: NA
CDR3: CASNTDRRVTEAFF
DNA: TGTGCCAGCAATACGGATCGGAGGGTCACTGAAGCTTTCTTT

J: TRBJ2-1
length: 10
V: TRBV29-1
size: many
D: NA
CDR3: CSVRNNEQFF
DNA: TGCAGCGTGAGGAACAATGAGCAGTTCTTC

J: TRBJ2-7
length: 14
V: TRBV29-1
size: few
D: TRBD2
CDR3: CSVRGLAGALEQYF
DNA: TGCAGCGTTCGTGGACTAGCGGGGGCCCTCGAGCAGTACTTC

J: TRBJ2-4
length: 15
V: TRBV7-2
size: few
D: NA
CDR3: CASTSGSGSKNIQYF
DNA: TGTGCCAGCACCTCCGGCTCAGGCTCAAAAAACATTCAGTACTTC

J: TRBJ2-7
length: 12
V: TRBV7-9
size: few
D: NA
CDR3: CASSPQGGEQYF
DNA: TGTGCCAGCAGCCCCCAGGGTGGCGAGCAGTACTTC

J: TRBJ2-1
length: 16
V: TRBV7-9
size: NA
D: TRBD1
CDR3: CASSLFGTGSGNEQFF
DNA: TGTGCCAGCAGCCTATTTGGGACAGGGTCGGGGAATGAGCAGTTCTTC

J: TRBJ1-2
length: 15
V: TRBV7-9
size: few
D: NA
CDR3: CASSLSPDSNYGYTF
DNA: TGTGCCAGCAGCTTATCCCCGGACTCTAACTATGGCTACACCTTC

J: TRBJ2-5
length: 14
V: TRBV2
size: few
D: NA
CDR3: CASSGAGSQETQYF
DNA: TGTGCCAGCAGTGGGGCGGGATCCCAAGAGACCCAGTACTTC

J: TRBJ2-3
length: 16
V: TRBV5-4
size: few
D: NA
CDR3: CASSLPGASGTDTQYF
DNA: TGTGCCAGCAGCCTACCGGGCGCTAGCGGCACAGATACGCAGTATTTT

J: TRBJ2-1
length: 13
V: TRBV28
size: NA
D: NA
CDR3: CASRNMLGGEQFF
DNA: TGTGCCAGCAGAAACATGCTAGGAGGCGAGCAGTTCTTC

J: TRBJ2-6
length: 15
V: TRBV4-3
size: few
D: NA
CDR3: CASSRERLGANVLTF
DNA: TGCGCCAGCAGCCGAGAGAGGCTTGGGGCCAACGTCCTGACTTTC

J: TRBJ2-5
length: 16
V: TRBV15
size: NA
D: TRBD1
CDR3: CATSRGQGLARETQYF
DNA: TGTGCCACCAGCAGAGGACAGGGGTTAGCCAGGGAGACCCAGTACTTC

J: TRBJ2-3
length: 14
V: TRBV7-3
size: few
D: TRBD2
CDR3: CASSTSGRVDTQYF
DNA: TGTGCCAGCAGCACTAGCGGGAGGGTAGATACGCAGTATTTT

J: TRBJ1-1
length: 13
V: TRBV9
size: few
D: NA
CDR3: CASSGPFSSEAFF
DNA: TGTGCCAGCAGCGGGCCCTTTTCTTCTGAAGCTTTCTTT

J: TRBJ2-3
length: 14
V: TRBV5-6
size: NA
D: NA
CDR3: CASSLWESPHTQYF
DNA: TGTGCCAGCAGCTTGTGGGAGTCACCACATACGCAGTATTTT

J: TRBJ1-5
length: 15
V: TRBV9
size: few
D: TRBD1
CDR3: CASSVAAGGGQPQHF
DNA: TGTGCCAGCAGCGTAGCTGCAGGGGGCGGTCAGCCCCAGCATTTT

J: TRBJ2-7
length: 15
V: TRBV4-2
size: NA
D: NA
CDR3: CASSHQGQGGDEQYF
DNA: TGTGCCAGCAGCCATCAGGGGCAGGGTGGCGACGAGCAGTACTTC

J: TRBJ2-5
length: 20
V: TRBV23-1
size: few
D: TRBD1
CDR3: CASSPEDRTSGVSISEAQYF
DNA: TGCGCCAGCAGTCCGGAGGACAGGACGAGTGGAGTTTCGATTTCAGAGGCCCAGTACTTC

J: TRBJ2-4
length: 16
V: TRBV7-9
size: few
D: NA
CDR3: CASSPARGIAKNIQYF
DNA: TGTGCCAGCAGTCCCGCCAGAGGGATAGCCAAAAACATTCAGTACTTC

J: TRBJ2-6
length: 15
V: TRBV30
size: few
D: NA
CDR3: CAWSGGLSGANVLTF
DNA: TGTGCCTGGAGTGGGGGGCTCTCTGGGGCCAACGTCCTGACTTTC

J: TRBJ2-7
length: 15
V: TRBV6-6
size: NA
D: NA
CDR3: CASSGGGEVPYEQYF
DNA: TGTGCCAGCAGTGGCGGAGGGGAGGTCCCCTACGAGCAGTACTTC

J: TRBJ2-1
length: 14
V: TRBV5-6
size: NA
D: NA
CDR3: CASSFPGTAGGQFF
DNA: TGTGCCAGCAGCTTTCCCGGGACAGCGGGCGGGCAGTTCTTC

J: TRBJ2-1
length: 16
V: TRBV19
size: NA
D: TRBD2
CDR3: CASSTLAGIGYNEQFF
DNA: TGTGCCAGTAGTACCCTAGCGGGAATAGGCTACAATGAGCAGTTCTTC

J: TRBJ1-5
length: 16
V: TRBV18
size: NA
D: TRBD1
CDR3: CASSPGTAYSNQPQHF
DNA: TGTGCCAGCTCACCGGGGACAGCGTATAGCAATCAGCCCCAGCATTTT

J: TRBJ2-1
length: 17
V: TRBV28
size: NA
D: TRBD2
CDR3: CASSSPQAGGPLNEQFF
DNA: TGTGCCAGCAGTTCACCTCAAGCGGGAGGGCCACTCAATGAGCAGTTCTTC

J: TRBJ1-2
length: 16
V: TRBV27
size: NA
D: TRBD1
CDR3: CASSLSGTAKRGGYTF
DNA: TGTGCCAGCAGTTTGTCGGGGACAGCCAAAAGGGGTGGCTACACCTTC

J: TRBJ2-5
length: 15
V: TRBV14
size: few
D: NA
CDR3: CASSHRGIRRETQYF
DNA: TGTGCCAGCAGCCACCGGGGGATCCGGCGGGAGACCCAGTACTTC

J: TRBJ1-1
length: 14
V: TRBV6-5
size: NA
D: TRBD1
CDR3: CASTPTGVRTEAFF
DNA: TGTGCCAGCACCCCGACAGGGGTGAGAACTGAAGCTTTCTTT

J: TRBJ1-1
length: 14
V: TRBV7-2
size: few
D: NA
CDR3: CASRGDTLSTEAFF
DNA: TGTGCCAGCAGGGGGGACACCCTGAGCACTGAAGCTTTCTTT

J: TRBJ2-1
length: 17
V: TRBV5-1
size: few
D: TRBD2
CDR3: CASSLAGTSGRAREQFF
DNA: TGCGCCAGCAGCTTGGCCGGGACTAGCGGGAGGGCCCGTGAGCAGTTCTTC

J: TRBJ1-5
length: 14
V: TRBV6-6
size: few
D: NA
CDR3: CASSYSNRDPPQHF
DNA: TGTGCCAGCAGTTACTCGAACAGGGATCCGCCCCAGCATTTT

J: TRBJ2-2
length: 15
V: TRBV5-1
size: NA
D: TRBD1
CDR3: CASSGRGLGTGELFF
DNA: TGCGCCAGCAGCGGCAGGGGGCTTGGCACCGGGGAGCTGTTTTTT

J: TRBJ1-5
length: 14
V: TRBV28
size: NA
D: TRBD1
CDR3: CASLQGARNQPQHF
DNA: TGTGCCAGCTTGCAGGGGGCCCGCAATCAGCCCCAGCATTTT

J: TRBJ2-1
length: 13
V: TRBV2
size: few
D: TRBD2
CDR3: CASRAHREEPKFF
DNA: TGTGCCAGCCGAGCTCACCGGGAGGAGCCCAAGTTCTTC

J: TRBJ1-5
length: 16
V: TRBV6-6
size: few
D: TRBD1
CDR3: CASTRPDRAVRQPQHF
DNA: TGTGCCAGCACCCGACCCGACAGGGCGGTACGGCAGCCCCAGCATTTT

J: TRBJ1-2
length: 13
V: TRBV18
size: NA
D: TRBD1
CDR3: CASSDRASDGYTF
DNA: TGTGCCAGCTCGGACAGGGCATCAGATGGCTACACCTTC

J: TRBJ2-7
length: 11
V: TRBV5-8
size: NA
D: NA
CDR3: CASSPRQAPYF
DNA: TGTGCCAGCAGCCCCCGACAGGCCCCCTACTTC

J: TRBJ2-2
length: 13
V: TRBV5-1
size: NA
D: NA
CDR3: CASSLVRTGELFF
DNA: TGCGCCAGCAGCTTGGTGCGCACCGGGGAGCTGTTTTTT

J: TRBJ1-1
length: 13
V: TRBV21-1
size: few
D: NA
CDR3: CASSKRGNTEAFF
DNA: TGTGCCAGCAGCAAAAGAGGGAACACTGAAGCTTTCTTT

J: TRBJ2-1
length: 12
V: TRBV29-1
size: few
D: NA
CDR3: CSADSGYNEQFF
DNA: TGCAGCGCGGACAGTGGGTACAATGAGCAGTTCTTC

J: TRBJ2-1
length: 14
V: TRBV30
size: NA
D: NA
CDR3: CAWSGTPNYNEQFF
DNA: TGTGCCTGGAGTGGAACACCAAATTACAATGAGCAGTTCTTC